This TCR beta chain derives from a study of cytomegalovirus exposure and HLA in healthy donors. Study-level points and caveats: CMV antigen specificity was confirmed in vitro for three CMV-associated chains. According to a subsequent analysis, TCR clusters from the first cohort were inclined to appear together in the roughly 120 validation repertoires.

Here immunoSEQ multiplex PCR was the method, and the copy in TCRdb shows in-frame clones only, minus some. The sample holds around 49,000 clones, roughly nine tenths seen once. The CDR3 extends over 13 amino acids. Germline V gives CDR1 MNHEY, CDR2 SVGAGI. J gave up 6 bases and V 4 bases, and 6 bases lay outside the gene matches. Remarks on this clone: The antigen is undetermined.

The chain uses TRBV6-5 and TRBJ2-7; 7 nucleotides agree with TRBD2. The source is a man aged 18 to 29 in good health and CMV-seronegative. Sequences were obtained from PBMCs. CDR3 sequence reads: CASSSMGGPEQYF. Written as DNA, the CDR3 is TGTGCCAGCAGTTCCATGGGAGGGCCCGAGCAGTACTTC.